This is a list of T cell receptor beta chains from one sample in a study of CD8+CD57+ T cells in acquired aplastic anemia. TCRdb re-analysed the reads in MiXCR, keeping a single row per CDR3 protein. The data contain some 120,000 distinct CDR3 sequences, approximately 36% of them singletons. The source material was sorted CD4+, CD8+, or CD8+CD57+ T cells (not recorded which) from PBMCs. Receptors were obtained from a human donor with aplastic anemia. The CDR3 runs from the conserved cysteine through the conserved F or W. The order of the fields is D gene, J gene, V gene, clone size, CDR3 DNA, CDR3 protein. A D gene is named only where the DNA matches it firmly. Clone size is given for some rows only: seen once, a few or many times, or a class if the clone is expanded.

>TRBD1|TRBJ1-6|TRBV6-1|.
TGTGCCAGCAGTGAGGGACAGGGACCTCTCCACTTT
CASSEGQGPLHF
>.|TRBJ2-5|TRBV3-1|many
TGTGCCAGCGGGATTCCGGGAGAGACCCAGTACTTC
CASGIPGETQYF
>TRBD1|TRBJ1-2|TRBV5-5|many
TGTGCCAGCAGCCCGACAGGGGTAGTAGGCTATGGCTACACCTTC
CASSPTGVVGYGYTF
>.|TRBJ1-2|TRBV7-2|many
TGTGCCAGCAGCCTCATCTTTTCGGGGAAGTATGGCTACACCTTC
CASSLIFSGKYGYTF
>TRBD1|TRBJ2-1|TRBV7-2|many
TGTGCCAGCAGCCCAGGAGGGACAGGGAATGAGCAGTTCTTC
CASSPGGTGNEQFF
>.|TRBJ2-5|TRBV4-3|.
TGCGCCAGCAGCCGCAGGTGGCAAGAGACCCAGTACTTC
CASSRRWQETQYF
>TRBD1|TRBJ2-7|TRBV19|once
TGTGCCAGTAGTCCGGGACAGGGGATCCACGAGCAGTACTTC
CASSPGQGIHEQYF
>.|TRBJ2-5|TRBV19|.
TGTGCCAGTAGTCCTCAGGGTCCACAAGAGACCCAGTACTTC
CASSPQGPQETQYF
>TRBD2|TRBJ2-1|TRBV6-2/TRBV6-3|many
TGTGCCAGCAGCATCACCGGACTAGCGGAGCAGTTCTTC
CASSITGLAEQFF
>.|TRBJ2-4|TRBV18|.
TGTGCCAGCTCACCTGGGGGGGGCAAGCACATTCAGTACTTC
CASSPGGGKHIQYF
>.|TRBJ1-1|TRBV5-1|many
TGCGCCAGCAGCTTGGGTACAGGGAGAAACCATGAAGCTTTCTTT
CASSLGTGRNHEAFF
>TRBD1|TRBJ1-6|TRBV6-6|many
TGTGCCAGCAGTTACTCCACAGGGGCCAACTATAATTCACCCCTCCACTTT
CASSYSTGANYNSPLHF
>TRBD1|TRBJ1-1|TRBV29-1|.
TGCAGCGTTGCGGGACAGGGGTACACTGAAGCTTTCTTT
CSVAGQGYTEAFF
>.|TRBJ1-5|TRBV20-1|.
TGCAGTGCTAGAGTCCGGGGCACTATCCAGCCCCAGCATTTT
CSARVRGTIQPQHF
>.|TRBJ1-1|TRBV3-1|many
TGTGCCAGCAGCCAAGTAAGAAAGGGGGAAGCTTTCTTT
CASSQVRKGEAFF
>TRBD1|TRBJ2-1|TRBV10-1|many
TGCGCCAGCAGTCCGACAGGGGGCTCCTACAATGAGCAGTTCTTC
CASSPTGGSYNEQFF
>TRBD1|TRBJ1-2|TRBV20-1|.
TGCAGTGCTAGAACGGGGACAGGGGTCTATGGCTACACCTTC
CSARTGTGVYGYTF
>.|TRBJ2-5|TRBV20-1|many
TGCAGTGCTTCCGGACAAGCAAGTCAAGAGACCCAGTACTTC
CSASGQASQETQYF
>TRBD2|TRBJ2-3|TRBV20-1|many
TGCAGTGCTAGACCGGGGGACTATCGCACAGATACGCAGTATTTT
CSARPGDYRTDTQYF
>.|TRBJ1-5|TRBV2|.
TGTGCCAGCAGCATCGGGACGGATGGCAATCAGCCCCAGCATTTT
CASSIGTDGNQPQHF
>.|TRBJ1-1|TRBV7-9|.
TGTGCCAGCAGCTTAGGGACGTTGAACACTGAAGCTTTCTTT
CASSLGTLNTEAFF
>.|TRBJ1-3|TRBV10-3|.
TGTGCCATCAGTGAAGCGCTTCCAGGGCTGGATGGAAACACCATATATTTT
CAISEALPGLDGNTIYF
>TRBD2|TRBJ2-5|TRBV20-1|.
TGCAGTGCTGCGCCAGCGGGGGGGCAGAAAGAGACCCAGTACTTC
CSAAPAGGQKETQYF
>.|TRBJ1-2|TRBV19|many
TGTGCCAGTAGCCGGGGGCTAAGTGGCAGGGCTCCTAACTATGGCTACACCTTC
CASSRGLSGRAPNYGYTF
>.|TRBJ2-1|TRBV24-1|.
TGTGCCACCAGTGACTCGGACGGGGAGAGGTACAATGAGCAGTTCTTC
CATSDSDGERYNEQFF
>.|TRBJ1-5|TRBV14|many
TGTGCCATCAATAAGGACAGCACTTATCAGCCCCAGCATTTT
CAINKDSTYQPQHF
>.|TRBJ1-2|TRBV29-1|many
TGCAGTTACCAGAGGGGCCTAAGCCTCTATGGCTACACCTTC
CSYQRGLSLYGYTF
>.|TRBJ2-7|TRBV6-5|many
TGTGCCAGCAGTTACTCGAATGGAGGGGACGAGCAGTACTTC
CASSYSNGGDEQYF
>.|TRBJ2-2|TRBV10-3|.
TGTGCCATCAGGGAGGGGTGGGCGAACACTGGGGAGCTGTTTTTT
CAIREGWANTGELFF
>.|TRBJ2-1|TRBV4-2|many
TGTGCCAGCAGCCAAGGGGACCTCTACAATGAGCAGTTCTTC
CASSQGDLYNEQFF
>.|TRBJ1-6|TRBV27|.
TGTGCCAGCAGTTTACTCACTGCCGCAAGAAATTCACCCCTCCACTTT
CASSLLTAARNSPLHF
>.|TRBJ2-5|TRBV6-2/TRBV6-3|.
TGTGCCAGCAGTTACTGGGAGACCCAGTACTTC
CASSYWETQYF
>TRBD2|TRBJ2-1|TRBV18|.
TGTGCCAGCTCACTAGGGACTAGCGGGGGACGGGAGAAGTTCTTC
CASSLGTSGGREKFF
>.|TRBJ2-7|TRBV2|.
TGTGCCAGCAGTGAACAGGGGATTAGCGAGCAGTACTTC
CASSEQGISEQYF
>TRBD2|TRBJ2-3|TRBV7-7|many
TGTGCCAGCAGCCTCCGGGGGGGGGAAGATACGCAGTATTTT
CASSLRGGEDTQYF
>.|TRBJ2-5|TRBV11-3|.
TGTGCCAGCAGCTTCCAGGGCGGCGAGACCCAGTACTTC
CASSFQGGETQYF
>TRBD2|TRBJ2-5|TRBV4-3|many
TGCGCCAGCAGCCAAAGCCTGGTGGTAGCGGGGAAAGAGACCCAGTACTTC
CASSQSLVVAGKETQYF
>.|TRBJ2-6|TRBV3-1|.
TGTGCCAGCAGCAGACAGGTTATCTCTGGGGCCAACGTCCTGACTTTC
CASSRQVISGANVLTF
>.|TRBJ2-1|TRBV20-1|many
TGCAGTGCTAGAGATGACGAAGGAGGTGAGCAGTTCTTC
CSARDDEGGEQFF
>.|TRBJ1-5|TRBV19|many
TGTGCCAGTACCCCTCGGGTGGGGGAGCAGCCCCAGCATTTT
CASTPRVGEQPQHF
>.|TRBJ2-7|TRBV7-9|once
TGTGCCAGCAGCTTAGGGACAGCCGACGAGCAGTACTTC
CASSLGTADEQYF
>.|TRBJ1-4|TRBV7-9|many
TGTGCCAGCAGCTTATCCCAGTGGCAGGGGTATTACAATGAAAAACTGTTTTTT
CASSLSQWQGYYNEKLFF
>TRBD2|TRBJ2-1|TRBV14|few
TGTGCCAGCAGCCAAGGGGTATTCTGGCGGGAGCCCTACTACAATGAGCAGTTCTTC
CASSQGVFWREPYYNEQFF
>.|TRBJ1-5|TRBV19|.
TGTGCCAGTAGTATGGCGTGGGTCAATCAGCCCCAGCATTTT
CASSMAWVNQPQHF
>TRBD1|TRBJ1-5|TRBV2|many
TGTGCCAGCAGTAAGCTTGGACAGGATAGCAATCAGCCCCAGCATTTT
CASSKLGQDSNQPQHF
>TRBD1|TRBJ1-2|TRBV20-1|many
TGCAGTGCAGAGGGGGCGCCCTCGGAAGGCTACACCTTC
CSAEGAPSEGYTF
>.|TRBJ2-3|TRBV6-5|many
TGTGCCAGCAGTTCCGGGTTCGGGGGCACAGATACGCAGTATTTT
CASSSGFGGTDTQYF
>TRBD2|TRBJ2-3|TRBV4-1|once
TGCGCCAGCAGCCAAGATTTAGCGGGGGGGATTAGCACAGATACGCAGTATTTT
CASSQDLAGGISTDTQYF
>.|TRBJ2-3|TRBV27|few
TGTGCCAGCAGTTTTACCTTCCCAAGCACAGATACGCAGTATTTT
CASSFTFPSTDTQYF
>.|TRBJ1-3|TRBV10-3|.
TGTGCCATCAGCCGGGGGAACACCATATATTTT
CAISRGNTIYF
>.|TRBJ2-3|TRBV6-1|many
TGTGCCAGCAGACAGGGAACAGATACGCAGTATTTT
CASRQGTDTQYF
>.|TRBJ2-7|TRBV9|.
TGTGCCAGCAGCGTAGACCCCACCCACGAGCAGTACTTC
CASSVDPTHEQYF
>.|TRBJ1-1|TRBV15|many
TGTGCCACCAGCAGGGCCCATGGGGATAATTCAGCTTTCTTT
CATSRAHGDNSAFF
>TRBD1|TRBJ2-5|TRBV15|many
TGTGCCACCAGGGGACAGATTCAAGAGACCCAGTACTTC
CATRGQIQETQYF
>.|TRBJ2-7|TRBV12-3/TRBV12-4|many
TGTGCCAGCAGCCTCATGAGCCGGGACATCCCCTACGAGCAGTACTTC
CASSLMSRDIPYEQYF
>.|TRBJ2-3|TRBV11-1|.
TGTGCCAGCAGTTCGTCCGGGACCCCCACCGGGTTGCAGTATTTT
CASSSSGTPTGLQYF
>.|TRBJ1-3|TRBV7-2|.
TGTGCCAGCAGACCCCCAACCAACGGAAACACCATATATTTT
CASRPPTNGNTIYF